This T cell receptor beta chain was captured in a study of cytomegalovirus exposure and HLA in healthy donors. Study-level findings and limits: According to the study, about 180 TCR beta chains were cytomegalovirus-associated. Some V segments could not be told apart, so they were left out, TRBV6-2 and TRBV6-3 among them. A later look showed TCR association rates differing by HLA locus, highest for DRB1 and lowest for HLA-C. Later analysis identified a missense DCLRE1C variant that was linked to TCR beta V- and J-gene trimming.

Germline V gene data show CDR1 as SGHDT and CDR2 as YYEEEE. V lost 3 bases and J lost 0, with 9 bases in between. The CDR3 totals 15 residues. This clone was seen only a few times. The antigen remains undetermined. Primers included in the PCR were 60 Vbeta and 13 Jbeta primers. Measured with immunoSEQ multiplex PCR; TCRdb has only the in-frame clones, and not every one. The sample contains about 140,000 clones, more than 60% of which appear only once. The material sequenced was PBMCs. V is TRBV5-6 and J is TRBJ1-4; D gene ambiguous. The clonotype originates from a woman between 45 and 65 years old in good health and CMV-seropositive. This chain's CDR3 is CASSSRFATNEKLFF. CDR3 in DNA: TGTGCCAGCAGCTCACGGTTTGCAACTAATGAAAAACTGTTTTTT.